Following are 15 T cell receptor beta chains from one sample sequenced in a study of blood T cell repertoires in COVID-19. TCRdb keeps only in-frame clones here, not all; method: immunoSEQ multiplex PCR. Among more than 60,000 clones listed, more than 80% were seen once. Sequencing used peripheral blood. The receptors stem from a man aged 45 to 65 with COVID-19, enrolled during active disease.

The rearrangement uses TRBV6-1 and TRBJ2-1; 10 bases line up with TRBD2. Germline values: CDR1 MNHNS, CDR2 SASEGT. V lost 3 bases to trimming and J lost 4 bases; unmatched junction nucleotides: 6. This CDR3 is built from 16 residues. CDR3 in DNA: TGTGCCAGCAGTGATCAGAGCGGGGGGGGATACAATGAGCAGTTCTTC. Its protein is CASSDQSGGGYNEQFF.

This CDR3 is CASSPRPSDEQFF. The CDR3 bases are TGTGCCAGCAGCCCAAGACCTAGTGATGAGCAGTTCTTC. The chain combines TRBV5-6 with TRBJ2-1; no clear D gene. CDR1 and CDR2 from the germline V gene are SGHDT and YYEEEE. This CDR3 spans 13 amino acids. V was pared by 4 bases and J by 8 bases, with 13 bases between.

The rearrangement joins TRBV7-9 to TRBJ2-2; 7 positions agree with TRBD2. The germline CDR1 and CDR2 sequences are SEHNR and FQNEAQ (reference sequence). Trimming removed 4 bases from V and 1 base from J; junction bases left unmatched: 6. This CDR3 has 16 residues. CDR3 residues: CASSSGGLGNTGELFF. Written as DNA, the CDR3 is TGTGCCAGCAGCTCGGGGGGACTGGGGAACACCGGGGAGCTGTTTTTT.

The chain joins TRBV6-6 to TRBJ2-3, with 11 bases matching TRBD2. V lost 5 bases and J lost 2; bases outside the gene matches: 6. CDR3 length: 16 amino acids. Germline V gene lookup returns CDR1 MNHNY and CDR2 SVGAGI (reference sequence). The CDR3 DNA follows: TGTGCCAGCAGTCCCGGGACTAGCGGATTCACAGATACGCAGTATTTT. It encodes CASSPGTSGFTDTQYF.

In its sample, this clone was seen once. The chain has TRBV7-2 and TRBJ2-2; 12 nucleotides line up with TRBD2. J lost 4 bases, V lost 4 bases, and 10 bases had no gene match. CDR3 size: 18 residues. Germline values: CDR1 SGHTA, CDR2 FQGNSA. Written as DNA, the CDR3 is TGTGCCAGCAGCTCAAGCATCCTAGCGGGGGGGCCCACCGGGGAGCTGTTTTTT. Protein: CASSSSILAGGPTGELFF.

The chain employs TRBV6-5 and TRBJ1-1; 7 bases agree with TRBD1. The V gene end was trimmed by 6 bases and the J gene end by 0 bases; junction bases not matched to a gene: 4. CDR1 MNHEY and CDR2 SVGAGI come from the germline V gene. The CDR3 contains 14 residues. The CDR3 DNA reads TGTGCCAGCAGCCGACAGGGTTTGAACACTGAAGCTTTCTTT. Translating it yields CASSRQGLNTEAFF.

The chain has TRBV7-9 and TRBJ2-3; TRBD2 agrees at 14 bases. V was clipped by 4 bases and J by 6 bases; unmatched bases: 3. CDR3 length equals 15 residues. CDR1 is SEHNR and CDR2 is FQNEAQ in the germline V gene (reference sequence). CDR3 in amino acids: CASSSGLAGADTQYF. The CDR3 DNA reads as TGTGCCAGCAGCTCGGGACTAGCGGGGGCGGATACGCAGTATTTT.

V usage is TRBV1 and J usage is TRBJ2-5; the table gives TRBD1 as D, unverified against the DNA. TRBV1 is classified as a pseudogene. The CDR3 is 15 residues long. The CDR3 region is CTSTPGGPIQETQYF. The CDR3 region has the DNA TGCACCAGCACCCCAGGGGGACCCATACAAGAGACCCAGTACTTC.

The chain links TRBV5-1 to TRBJ2-2, with a tentative D call TRBD1 (5 bases). The V and J ends lost 3 bases and 6 bases respectively, with 15 bases between them. Germline V gene sequence: CDR1 SGHRS, CDR2 YFSETQ. The CDR3 has 15 amino acids. The CDR3 region is CASSWGNQGSGELFF. CDR3 bases: TGCGCCAGCAGCTGGGGTAATCAGGGTTCCGGGGAGCTGTTTTTT.

The rearrangement links TRBV5-5 to TRBJ1-5; tentative D call: TRBD1 (5 bases). The CDR3 totals 16 residues. Trimming stripped 0 bases from V and 1 base from J, with 11 bases between. CDR1 and CDR2 (germline): SGHKS, YYEKEE (reference sequence). In nucleotides, the CDR3 is TGTGCCAGCAGCTTGGAGGGGTTAGGCAGCAATCAGCCCCAGCATTTT. Its protein product is CASSLEGLGSNQPQHF.

The chain joins TRBV6-5 to TRBJ2-1; a weak D match, TRBD1 (6 bases). Germline V gene data show CDR1 as MNHEY and CDR2 as SVGAGI. Trimming cost V 9 bases and J 0 bases, with 9 bases left between them. The CDR3 spans 13 residues. This CDR3 reads CASKGDSYNEQFF. CDR3 DNA sequence: TGTGCCAGTAAGGGGGACTCCTACAATGAGCAGTTCTTC.

The chain carries TRBV20-1 and TRBJ2-1; D possibly corresponds to TRBD2 (6 bases). In germline, CDR1 is DFQATT, CDR2 SNEGSKA (reference sequence). CDR3 length equals 11 residues. Trimming shortened V by 0 bases and J by 9 bases, and 6 bases separated the two germline ends. In nucleotides, the CDR3 is TGCAGTGCTAGAGAGGGGGGTGAGCAGTTCTTC. Protein product: CSAREGGEQFF.

This clone was recorded only once. This rearrangement joins TRBV7-3 to TRBJ1-2; D perhaps matches TRBD1 (5 bases). The CDR3 runs to 13 residues. Looked up from germline, CDR1 is SGHTA and CDR2 is FQGTGA. V dropped 5 bases and J dropped 3 bases, with 10 bases sitting between them. The CDR3 protein is CASSPGQDYGYTF. As DNA, the CDR3 is TGTGCCAGCAGCCCAGGACAAGACTATGGCTACACCTTC.

This clone turned up a few times. The chain recombines TRBV2 with TRBJ2-7, with D perhaps matching TRBD2 (5 bases). CDR3 size: 12 residues. V lost 8 bases to trimming and J lost 4 bases, with 12 bases between them. Germline values: CDR1 SNHLY, CDR2 FYNNEI. The CDR3 bases are TGTGCCAGCGAGGGATCGAAGTACGAGCAGTACTTC. Its protein product is CASEGSKYEQYF.

The chain carries TRBV4-3 and TRBJ1-4; D may be TRBD1 (6 bases). The germline gives CDR1 LGHNA, CDR2 YSLEER. This CDR3 has 16 residues. Trimming shortened V by 0 bases and J by 7 bases, and 15 bases separated the two germline ends. The CDR3 region is CASSQDYGGPSEKLFF. In DNA, the CDR3 is TGCGCCAGCAGCCAAGATTACGGGGGGCCTAGTGAAAAACTGTTTTTT.